The TCR beta chain under discussion was sequenced for a study of post-analysis software for immune sequencing data. Findings and limits, study-wide: Clustering by F measure revealed strong co-clustering among samples prepared together in one batch. There was significantly lower normalized Chao1 diversity in multiple sclerosis patients than in controls. With TRBV5-6, TRBV5-1 and TRBV20-1 included, about five TRBV segments were more frequent in patients than in controls.

Notes on this clonotype: Antigen unknown.

Sequencing libraries made from TCR beta cDNA carried unique molecular identifiers. TCRdb used MiXCR to reprocess the PCR reads, holding one entry per CDR3 protein. This table has 160,000 or so distinct CDR3 sequences, around 36% appearing once. The CDR3 contains 15 residues. Germline CDR1 and CDR2: DFQATT and SNEGSKA (reference sequence). The V gene lost 2 bases and the J gene lost 2 bases, with 16 bases spanning the gap. The chain carries TRBV20-1 and TRBJ2-7, with TRBD1 as a possible D gene (6 bases). Specimen: blood, collected after autologous hematopoietic stem cell transplantation. This TCR derives from a girl between 5 and 17 years old with multiple sclerosis. CDR3 DNA sequence: TGCAGTGCTAGACCATTACTACAGGGACCCTACGAGCAGTACTTC. This gives the protein CSARPLLQGPYEQYF.